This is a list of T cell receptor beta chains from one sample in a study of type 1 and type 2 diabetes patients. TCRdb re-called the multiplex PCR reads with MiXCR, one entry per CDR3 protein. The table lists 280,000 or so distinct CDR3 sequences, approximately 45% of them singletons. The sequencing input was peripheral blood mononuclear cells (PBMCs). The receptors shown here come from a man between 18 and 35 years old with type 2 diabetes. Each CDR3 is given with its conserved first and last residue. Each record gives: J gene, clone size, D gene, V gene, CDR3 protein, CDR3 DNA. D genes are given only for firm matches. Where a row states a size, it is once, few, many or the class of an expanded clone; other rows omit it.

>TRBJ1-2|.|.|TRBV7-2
CASSTYGSTGDGYTF
TGTGCCAGCAGCACATACGGGTCCACCGGTGATGGCTACACCTTC
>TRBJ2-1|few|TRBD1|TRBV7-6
CASSSGQIPYNEQFF
TGTGCCAGCAGCTCGGGACAGATTCCCTACAATGAGCAGTTCTTC
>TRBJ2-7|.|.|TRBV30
CAWSVPGPYEQYF
TGTGCCTGGAGTGTGCCAGGGCCCTACGAGCAGTACTTC
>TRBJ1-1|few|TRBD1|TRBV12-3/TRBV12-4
CASSRQIQGARSEAFF
TGTGCCAGCAGCCGCCAGATTCAGGGGGCCAGATCGGAAGCTTTCTTT
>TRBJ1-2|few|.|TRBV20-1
CSAHARPVKGYTF
TGCAGTGCCCACGCTCGCCCTGTGAAAGGCTACACCTTC
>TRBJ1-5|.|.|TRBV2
CASSEETPGGNQPQHF
TGTGCCAGCAGTGAAGAGACCCCGGGAGGCAATCAGCCCCAGCATTTT
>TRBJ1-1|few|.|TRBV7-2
CASSPTGAMNTEAFF
TGTGCCAGCAGCCCGACAGGAGCCATGAACACTGAAGCTTTCTTT
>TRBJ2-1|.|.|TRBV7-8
CASSFIGGNEQFF
TGTGCCAGCAGCTTTATCGGGGGCAATGAGCAGTTCTTC
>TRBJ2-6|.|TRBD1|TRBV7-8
CASSPQTGGYSGANDLTF
TGTGCCAGCAGTCCACAGACAGGGGGCTACTCTGGGGCCAACGACCTGACTTTC
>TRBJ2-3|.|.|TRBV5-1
CASSLGAGITDTQYF
TGCGCCAGCAGCTTGGGGGCAGGTATCACAGATACGCAGTATTTT
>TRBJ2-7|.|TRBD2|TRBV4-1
CASSRVASGSYEQYF
TGCGCCAGCAGCCGAGTGGCTAGCGGGAGCTACGAGCAGTACTTC
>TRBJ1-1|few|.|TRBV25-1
CASRDAIEAFF
TGTGCCAGCCGTGATGCAATCGAAGCTTTCTTT
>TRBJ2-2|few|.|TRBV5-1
CASSTTANTGELFF
TGCGCCAGCAGCACAACAGCGAACACCGGGGAGCTGTTTTTT
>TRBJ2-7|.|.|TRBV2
CASGKAYEQYF
TGTGCCAGCGGAAAGGCCTACGAGCAGTACTTC
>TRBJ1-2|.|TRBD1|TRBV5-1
CASSLDGQGAGGYTF
TGCGCCAGCAGCTTGGACGGGCAGGGGGCAGGGGGCTACACCTTC
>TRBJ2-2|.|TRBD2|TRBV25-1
CASSDPRLADTGELFF
TGTGCCAGCAGTGATCCAAGACTAGCAGACACCGGGGAGCTGTTTTTT
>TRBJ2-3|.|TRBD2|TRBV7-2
CASSPTSGGTSTDTQYF
TGTGCCAGCAGCCCGACTAGCGGGGGGACTAGCACAGATACGCAGTATTTT
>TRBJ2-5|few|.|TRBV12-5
CASGLAGYVETQYF
TGTGCTAGTGGTTTGGCAGGTTACGTGGAGACCCAGTACTTC
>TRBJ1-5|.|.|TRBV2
CASSGGQFGPQHF
TGTGCCAGCAGTGGAGGGCAGTTTGGGCCCCAGCATTTT
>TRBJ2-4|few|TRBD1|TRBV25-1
CASRGQGENIQYF
TGTGCCAGCAGAGGACAGGGCGAAAACATTCAGTACTTC
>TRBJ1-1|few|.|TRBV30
CASKKENTEAFF
TGTGCCAGCAAAAAGGAGAACACTGAAGCTTTCTTT
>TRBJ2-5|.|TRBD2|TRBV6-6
CASSYSVGRERTQYF
TGTGCCAGCAGTTACTCGGTAGGGCGGGAGAGGACCCAGTACTTC
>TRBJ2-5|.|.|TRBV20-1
CSASFRGAEETQYF
TGCAGTGCTAGCTTCCGGGGGGCCGAAGAGACCCAGTACTTC
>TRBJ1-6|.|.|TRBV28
CASGEISSYNSPLHF
TGTGCCAGCGGGGAGATTAGCTCCTATAATTCACCCCTCCACTTT
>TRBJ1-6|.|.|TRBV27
CASSLQGNSPLHF
TGTGCCAGCAGTTTACAGGGGAATTCACCCCTCCACTTT
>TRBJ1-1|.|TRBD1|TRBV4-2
CASSQGQGTEAFF
TGTGCCAGCAGCCAGGGACAGGGGACTGAAGCTTTCTTT
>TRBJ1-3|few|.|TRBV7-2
CASSRPDANTIYF
TGTGCCAGCAGCCGACCAGACGCAAACACCATATATTTT
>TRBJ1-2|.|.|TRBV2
CASILGPYGYTF
TGTGCCAGCATTCTGGGTCCGTATGGCTACACCTTC
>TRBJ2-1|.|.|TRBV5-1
CASNRDGSYNEQFF
TGCGCCAGCAACAGGGATGGCTCCTACAATGAGCAGTTCTTC
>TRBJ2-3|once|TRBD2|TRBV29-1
CSVGLAGVFDTQYF
TGCAGCGTGGGACTAGCGGGAGTTTTTGATACGCAGTATTTT
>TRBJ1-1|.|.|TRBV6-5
CASRDPRGGSVMNTEAFF
TGTGCCAGCAGGGATCCGAGAGGGGGGTCGGTCATGAACACTGAAGCTTTCTTT
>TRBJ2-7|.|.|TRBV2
CAITGRASYEQYF
TGTGCCATCACGGGCAGGGCCTCCTACGAGCAGTACTTC
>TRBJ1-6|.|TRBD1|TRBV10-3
CAISEPFGQGNSPLHF
TGTGCCATCAGTGAGCCTTTCGGACAGGGGAATTCACCCCTCCACTTT
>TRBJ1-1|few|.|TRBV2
CASSRQWVRIMNTEAFF
TGTGCCAGCAGCAGACAGTGGGTTCGTATTATGAACACTGAAGCTTTCTTT
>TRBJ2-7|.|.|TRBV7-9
CASSPRWGYEQYF
TGTGCCAGCAGCCCCCGATGGGGGTACGAGCAGTACTTC
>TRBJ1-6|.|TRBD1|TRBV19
CASSIPTTGGRTFLHF
TGTGCCAGTAGTATCCCTACGACAGGGGGGCGAACCTTCCTCCACTTT
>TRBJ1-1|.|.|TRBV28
CASERGAGTEAFF
TGTGCCAGCGAGAGGGGGGCTGGCACTGAAGCTTTCTTT